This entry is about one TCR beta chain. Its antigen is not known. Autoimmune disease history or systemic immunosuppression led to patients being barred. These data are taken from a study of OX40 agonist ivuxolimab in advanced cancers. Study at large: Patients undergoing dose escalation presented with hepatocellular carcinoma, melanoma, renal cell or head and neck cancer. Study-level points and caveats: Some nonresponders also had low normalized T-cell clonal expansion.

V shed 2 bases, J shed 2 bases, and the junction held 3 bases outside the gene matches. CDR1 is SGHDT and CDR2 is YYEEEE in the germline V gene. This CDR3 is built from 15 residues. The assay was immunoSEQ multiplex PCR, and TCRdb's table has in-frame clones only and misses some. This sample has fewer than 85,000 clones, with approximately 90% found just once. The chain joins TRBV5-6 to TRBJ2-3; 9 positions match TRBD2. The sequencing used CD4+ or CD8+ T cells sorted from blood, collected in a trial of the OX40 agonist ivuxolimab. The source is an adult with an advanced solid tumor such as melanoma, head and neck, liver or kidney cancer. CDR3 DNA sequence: TGTGCCAGCAGCTTAAGCGGGGGGCACACAGATACGCAGTATTTT. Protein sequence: CASSLSGGHTDTQYF.